These 13 T cell receptor beta chains were sequenced from one sample in a study of T cell responses to AZD1222 COVID-19 vaccine. The assay was immunoSEQ multiplex PCR, and TCRdb's table has in-frame clones only and misses some. Of fewer than 100,000 clones in the sample, roughly 89% were seen once. The sequencing here drew on peripheral blood, taken on day 0 of AZD1222 vaccination. The receptors originated from an adult in good health.

V is TRBV2 and J is TRBJ1-2, with D unclear. The length of the CDR3 is 15 residues. Germline lookup yields CDR1 SNHLY and CDR2 FYNNEI. The ends were cut back, 3 bases at V and 4 bases at J, with 15 bases in the middle. CDR3 protein: CASSDEPREVYGYTF. The CDR3 nucleotides read TGTGCCAGCAGTGATGAGCCTCGGGAGGTCTATGGCTACACCTTC.

V gene TRBV29-1 combines with J gene TRBJ2-7, with TRBD1 matching over 11 bases. CDR3 size: 14 residues. J lost 3 bases, V lost 1 base, and 2 bases had no gene match. Per germline, CDR1 SQVTM and CDR2 ANQGSEA. The CDR3 sequence: CSVEGDRGSYEQYF. CDR3 bases: TGCAGCGTTGAAGGGGACAGGGGGAGCTACGAGCAGTACTTC.

The chain combines TRBV3-1 (or the pseudogene TRBV3-2) with TRBJ2-7; D is unresolved. The CDR3 loop spans 12 amino acids. Germline V gene data show CDR1 as LGHDT and CDR2 as YNNKEL (reference sequence). Trimming took off 5 bases at V and 2 bases at J, with 7 bases between the two ends. CDR3 sequence reads: CASSFVPYEQYF. CDR3 bases: TGTGCCAGCAGCTTCGTCCCCTACGAGCAGTACTTC.

The chain links TRBV15 to TRBJ1-5, with 8 bases matching TRBD1. Germline CDR1 reads LNHNV; CDR2 reads YYDKDF (reference sequence). CDR3 length: 14 amino acids. V shed 2 bases, J shed 5 bases, and the junction held 2 bases outside the gene matches. CDR3: CATSRLTGDQPQHF. For the CDR3, the DNA is TGTGCCACCAGCAGACTGACAGGGGATCAGCCCCAGCATTTT. Full variable domain (outside the CDR3, taken from reference TRBV15 and TRBJ1-5): DAMVIQNPRYQVTQFGKPVTLSCSQTLNHNVMYWYQQKSSQAPKLLFHYYDKDFNNEADTPDNFQSRRPNTSFCFLDIRSPGLGDTAMYLCATSRLTGDQPQHFGDGTRLSIL.

J is TRBJ1-1 and V is TRBV2; D unresolved. The CDR3 is made up of 13 amino acids. Germline CDR1 reads SNHLY; CDR2 reads FYNNEI. The ends were cut back, 10 bases at V and 1 base at J, with 13 bases in the middle. In DNA form, the CDR3 reads TGTGCCACTAACGGACGGGGGAACACTGAAGCTTTCTTT. Residues: CATNGRGNTEAFF.

This clone was counted between two and nine times. The chain recombines TRBV7-9 with TRBJ1-4; D remains ambiguous. The CDR3 covers 16 residues. CDR1 is SEHNR, CDR2 FQNEAQ, per germline (reference sequence). V was shortened by 5 bases and J by 6 bases, with 19 bases between the two germline ends. In DNA form, the CDR3 reads TGTGCCAGCAGCCCGTCGCCAGGTCCCGCCGATGAAAAACTGTTTTTT. Residues: CASSPSPGPADEKLFF.

The V call is TRBV4-3, the J call TRBJ2-1; the D is unclear. The CDR3 has 15 amino acids. The V and J ends lost 4 bases and 0 bases respectively, with 10 bases between them. Looked up from germline, CDR1 is LGHNA and CDR2 is YSLEER. The CDR3: CASSPSLSSYNEQFF. CDR3 DNA sequence: TGCGCCAGCAGCCCGAGCCTAAGCTCCTACAATGAGCAGTTCTTC.

The CDR3 bases are TGCGCCAGCAGCCAAGATTGGTTGTCTAGCGGCCACTACGAGCAGTACTTC. It is translated as CASSQDWLSSGHYEQYF. The chain has TRBV4-3 and TRBJ2-7, with 7 bases lining up with TRBD2. With V trimmed by 0 bases and J by 3 bases, 11 bases remained unmatched. The CDR3 totals 17 residues. CDR1 LGHNA and CDR2 YSLEER come from the germline V gene.

The chain carries TRBV19 and TRBJ2-7, with D possibly called TRBD1 or TRBD2 (6 bases each). Trimming left V 2 bases short and J 6 bases short, with 17 bases between. The CDR3 totals 15 residues. Germline V lookup: CDR1 LNHDA, CDR2 SQIVND (reference sequence). CDR3 loop: CASSIRLGGLAEQYF. The CDR3 coding sequence is TGTGCCAGTAGTATACGGCTGGGGGGCTTGGCCGAGCAGTACTTC.

This chain joins TRBV7-9 and TRBJ1-2; D not certain. Germline V gene data show CDR1 as SEHNR and CDR2 as FQNEAQ (reference sequence). CDR3 length equals 12 residues. V dropped 7 bases and J dropped 4 bases, with 10 bases sitting between them. CDR3 in amino acids: CASTLDPYGYTF. CDR3 coding DNA: TGTGCCAGCACACTAGACCCCTATGGCTACACCTTC.

The CDR3 reads CASSSPGQIETQYF. In DNA form, the CDR3 reads TGTGCCAGCAGTAGCCCCGGACAGATAGAGACCCAGTACTTC. The chain employs TRBV6-5 and TRBJ2-5; D possibly corresponds to TRBD1 (6 bases). The germline CDR1 and CDR2 sequences are MNHEY and SVGAGI. Trimming left V 5 bases short and J 4 bases short, with 14 bases between. This CDR3 region has 14 residues.

The chain couples TRBV18 to TRBJ1-3; D unresolved. Germline V CDR1 and CDR2: KGHSH, LQKENI. Trimming removed 4 bases from V and 2 bases from J, with 15 bases in between. This CDR3 spans 16 amino acids. The CDR3: CASSRSGNSAGNTIYF. The CDR3, as DNA: TGTGCCAGCTCACGATCGGGGAACTCGGCTGGAAACACCATATATTTT.

The chain has TRBV28 and TRBJ1-5, with D hard to call. V gave up 1 base and J gave up 0 bases, with 4 bases separating them. From germline, CDR1 is MDHEN and CDR2 SYDVKM. This CDR3 is built from 14 residues. CDR3 coding DNA: TGTGCCAGCAGTTTATTTATTAGCAATCAGCCCCAGCATTTT. Translation: CASSLFISNQPQHF.